These 13 T cell receptor beta chains originate from one sample sequenced in a study of blood T cells in healthy people across ages. Next came a second PCR, run for roughly 6 to 11 cycles, which used a sample-barcoded 5' primer along with a J-beta primer mix. TCRdb fed the 5' RACE reads into MiXCR, producing one record per CDR3 protein. The sample holds 1.2 million to 1.5 million distinct CDR3 sequences, 42% seen once. Sequencing used blood. These receptors were taken from a woman aged 18 to 35 in good health.

This clonotype came up a few times. This chain links TRBV20-1 with TRBJ2-5; D unresolved. Trimming shortened V by 1 base and J by 5 bases, and 20 bases separated the two germline ends. Germline CDR1 is DFQATT and CDR2 is SNEGSKA (reference sequence). This CDR3 region has 16 residues. The CDR3 is CSARVGVVNIGETQYF. CDR3 bases: TGCAGTGCTAGAGTTGGCGTGGTGAATATCGGGGAGACCCAGTACTTC.

This clonotype was observed many times. The rearrangement uses TRBV29-1 and TRBJ2-5, with D uncertain. V lost 0 bases and J lost 4, with 18 bases in between. CDR3 length equals 16 residues. The germline gives CDR1 SQVTM, CDR2 ANQGSEA. In DNA form, the CDR3 reads TGCAGCGTTGAAGATTACCCTGCCCGTAACCGAGAGACCCAGTACTTC. Translation: CSVEDYPARNRETQYF.

The chain recombines TRBV15 with TRBJ2-2; D is perhaps TRBD1 (5 bases). Looked up from germline, CDR1 is LNHNV and CDR2 is YYDKDF (reference sequence). V lost 9 bases and J 0 bases, leaving 11 bases between the germline ends. The CDR3 sequence is 14 residues long. CDR3 region: CATLTAPNTGELFF. The CDR3 region has the DNA TGTGCCACTTTGACAGCCCCGAACACCGGGGAGCTGTTTTTT.

This clonotype turned up a few times. The chain employs TRBV5-1 and TRBJ2-7; D remains unclear. V was shortened by 0 bases and J by 6 bases, with 13 bases between the two germline ends. This CDR3 contains 14 residues. The germline CDR1 and CDR2 sequences are SGHRS and YFSETQ. The CDR3 region has the DNA TGCGCCAGCAGCTTGGATCGGTCAAACGGCGAGCAGTACTTC. Translation gives CASSLDRSNGEQYF.

There are a few counts of this clonotype. V and J are TRBV20-1 and TRBJ2-3; TRBD2 is a possible D gene (5 bases). V shed 0 bases and J shed 2 bases, with 15 bases lying between them. Germline loops: CDR1 DFQATT, CDR2 SNEGSKA (reference sequence). The CDR3 contains 16 residues. As DNA, the CDR3 is TGCAGTGCTAGAGATGCAGGAGGCCCTAACACAGATACGCAGTATTTT. Translating it yields CSARDAGGPNTDTQYF.

This clonotype was counted a few times. The chain uses TRBV6-1 and TRBJ2-4; perhaps TRBD2 as D (7 bases). From germline, CDR1 is MNHNS and CDR2 SASEGT. The CDR3 length is 16 residues. V was shortened by 4 bases and J by 5 bases, with 18 bases between the two germline ends. CDR3 in DNA: TGTGCCAGCAGTGCACACGCGGGGGCGTTGGAAAACATTCAGTACTTC. Protein sequence: CASSAHAGALENIQYF.

This clonotype was picked up a small number of times. The rearrangement links TRBV4-1 to TRBJ2-5, with TRBD2 matching over 10 bases. The CDR3 extends over 19 amino acids. CDR1 and CDR2 (germline): MGHRA, YSYEKL. J gave up 4 bases and V 0 bases, and 14 bases lay outside the gene matches. CDR3 sequence (DNA): TGCGCCAGCAGCCAAGAGTGGATCTTTGAGGCTAGCGGGGGAGAGACCCAGTACTTC. Its translation: CASSQEWIFEASGGETQYF.

This clonotype has just a few counts. This rearrangement joins TRBV5-5 to TRBJ1-1; 12 nucleotides match TRBD1. The CDR3 contains 18 residues. V shed 3 bases, J shed 4 bases, and the junction held 13 bases outside the gene matches. CDR1 and CDR2 (germline): SGHKS, YYEKEE (reference sequence). This CDR3 is CASSYTGGQGANPTEAFF. The CDR3 nucleotides are TGTGCCAGCAGCTATACAGGGGGACAGGGGGCCAATCCCACTGAAGCTTTCTTT.

Concerning this clonotype: Being one base from a much bigger clone, this may be a read error. This chain uses TRBV4-2 with TRBJ2-1; D remains ambiguous. This CDR3 contains 15 residues. The germline V gene has CDR1 LGHNA and CDR2 YNFKEQ. V was cut by 0 bases and J by 10 bases, with 16 bases left in between. CDR3 in DNA: TGTGCCAGCAGCCAAGATATGGGTTATGCCTACGAGCAGTTCTTC. As protein: CASSQDMGYAYEQFF.

This clonotype was observed a few times. The chain uses TRBV12-3 or TRBV12-4 and TRBJ2-1; TRBD2 matches 7 bases. Unmatched junction bases numbered 9, after V lost 1 base and J lost 3 bases. The length of the CDR3 is 17 residues. CDR3 in DNA: TGTGCCAGCAGTTTAGATGCAGCGGGACGCCACTACAATGAGCAGTTCTTC. This codes for CASSLDAAGRHYNEQFF.

This clonotype was seen more than once but under ten times. The V gene is TRBV6-1, the J gene TRBJ2-1; D perhaps matches TRBD2 (5 bases). In germline, CDR1 is MNHNS, CDR2 SASEGT. This CDR3 region has 14 residues. V lost 4 bases to trimming and J lost 2 bases, with 9 bases between them. CDR3 amino acids: CASSAGYTYNEQFF. CDR3 in DNA: TGTGCCAGCAGTGCGGGATACACCTACAATGAGCAGTTCTTC.

V is TRBV5-1 and J is TRBJ2-7; 10 nucleotides match TRBD2. Germline values: CDR1 SGHRS, CDR2 YFSETQ. Losses at the gene ends were 2 bases for V and 7 bases for J; bases not matched to a gene: 15. CDR3 length equals 17 residues. The CDR3 is CASSLASGGLVTYEQYF. In DNA, the CDR3 is TGCGCCAGCAGCTTAGCTAGCGGGGGCCTCGTTACGTATGAGCAGTACTTC.

This clonotype turned up a few times. The V call is TRBV7-9, the J call TRBJ2-1; 7 nucleotides match TRBD2. The J call is uncertain, as TRBJ2-7 better fits the DNA end. This CDR3 is built from 16 residues. Germline lookup yields CDR1 SEHNR and CDR2 FQNEAQ (reference sequence). The CDR3 DNA reads as TGTGCCAGCACCCGTAGTCAAGCGGGGCTTTACAATGAGCAGTACTTC. Its protein is CASTRSQAGLYNEQYF.